This passage covers 23 T cell receptor gamma chains from one sample sequenced in a study of Vδ1+ human thymocytes. Notes on the study in general: Thymic TRG and TRD repertoires appeared highly polyclonal, with Gaussian CDR3 length distributions.

These receptors have no identified antigens. The template was reverse-transcribed extracted RNA. Multiplex PCR used pooled V-gene forward primers and a constant-region reverse primer to amplify CDR3s. TCRdb re-called the multiplex PCR reads using CATT. The sample contains tens of thousands of gamma-chain clones, approximately 13% of which appear only once. Sequenced: Vdelta1+ gamma-delta thymocytes from the thymus. Subset: FACS-sorted CD3+ TCRalphabeta- TCRVdelta1+ TCRVdelta2- thymocytes. Source of these receptors: a child less than two years old who had congenital heart surgery.

For this clone: Other nucleotide sequences in the sample specify the same CDR3. The rearrangement links TRGV3 to TRGJ1 or TRGJ2. V gave up 0 bases and J gave up 1 base; unmatched junction bases: 6. The CDR3 spans 15 residues. Germline CDR1 reads VTNTFY; CDR2 reads YDVSTARD (reference sequence). The CDR3 loop is CATWDRPLNYYKKLF. The CDR3 nucleotides are TGTGCCACCTGGGACAGGCCCCTTAATTATTATAAGAAACTCTTT.

This clone appeared a few times. J is TRGJ1 or TRGJ2 and V is TRGV3. After removal of 6 bases from V and 10 bases from J, the junction contained 9 bases not matched to a gene. The CDR3 is 11 residues long. CDR1 and CDR2 (germline): VTNTFY, YDVSTARD (reference sequence). The CDR3 protein is CATWIEGKKLF. The CDR3 DNA reads as TGTGCCACCTGGATTGAAGGCAAGAAACTCTTT.

The sample holds a few counts of this clone. The rearrangement uses TRGV9 and TRGJ1 or TRGJ2. This CDR3 comprises 12 residues. Losses at the gene ends were 6 bases for V and 8 bases for J; bases not matched to a gene: 10. Germline CDR1 is GITISATS and CDR2 is ISYDGTV (reference sequence). The CDR3 DNA reads as TGTGCCTTGTGGAACGATAGCCATAAGAAACTCTTT. It yields the protein CALWNDSHKKLF.

This clone was counted a few times. The genes are TRGV4 and TRGJ1 or TRGJ2. Germline V gives CDR1 EGSTGY, CDR2 YDSYTSSV. The ends lost 6 bases at V and 12 bases at J; junction bases unmatched: 14. The CDR3 runs to 12 residues. The CDR3 spells CATWRPHRGKLF. CDR3 sequence (DNA): TGTGCCACCTGGAGACCCCATAGAGGGAAACTCTTT.

The rearrangement joins TRGV2 to TRGJ1 or TRGJ2. This CDR3 has 14 residues. In germline, CDR1 is EGSNGY, CDR2 YDSYNSKV. V dropped 1 base and J dropped 9; count of bases not matched to a gene: 12. CDR3 sequence (DNA): TGTGCCACCTGGGACGGACGCGAGGGAGGTAAGAAACTCTTT. This sequence encodes CATWDGREGGKKLF.

As for this clone: Germline is not matched at one junction end, which may reflect a read error. This chain links TRGV4 with TRGJ1 or TRGJ2. CDR3 length: 12 residues. Germline CDR1 and CDR2: EGSTGY and YDSYTSSV. CDR3 sequence (DNA): TGTACCACCTGGGACCACGGGCCCGGGAAACTCTTT. Translated, it gives CTTWDHGPGKLF.

The V gene is TRGV5, the J gene TRGJ1 or TRGJ2. The CDR3 totals 14 residues. V shed 0 bases and J 6 bases; nucleotides not matched to a gene: 8. CDR1 and CDR2 (germline): VINAFY, YDVSNSKD. CDR3: CATWDRDRRYKKLF. CDR3 nucleotide sequence: TGTGCCACCTGGGACAGGGATCGCCGTTATAAGAAACTCTTT.

The chain uses TRGV2 and TRGJP2. The germline CDR1 and CDR2 sequences are EGSNGY and YDSYNSKV. J was trimmed by 0 bases and V by 6 bases; bases with no gene match: 4. CDR3 length equals 14 residues. Here the CDR3 DNA reads TGTGCCACCTGGACTTATAGTAGTGATTGGATCAAGACGTTT. Its protein product is CATWTYSSDWIKTF.

This clone was picked up a small number of times. The V call is TRGV4, the J call TRGJ1 or TRGJ2. The V gene end was trimmed by 5 bases and the J gene end by 1 base; junction bases not matched to a gene: 11. CDR3 length equals 15 residues. The V gene's germline CDR1 is EGSTGY and CDR2 YDSYTSSV. CDR3 nucleotide sequence: TGTGCCACCTGGGCTAGAACCGGAAATTATTATAAGAAACTCTTT. It codes for CATWARTGNYYKKLF.

This clone has just a few counts. V usage is TRGV9 and J usage is TRGJP. The CDR3 is 14 amino acids. The ends lost 11 bases at V and 7 bases at J; junction bases unmatched: 8. Germline V CDR1 and CDR2: GITISATS, ISYDGTV (reference sequence). The CDR3 spells CAYVRELGKKIKVF. Written as DNA, the CDR3 is TGTGCCTATGTAAGGGAGTTGGGCAAAAAAATCAAGGTATTT.

This clone turned up a few times. A much larger clone is a single base away; this may be a read error. This rearrangement joins TRGV9 to TRGJ1 or TRGJ2. Per the germline V gene, CDR1 is GITISATS and CDR2 is ISYDGTV (reference sequence). CDR3 length: 12 residues. Losses at the gene ends were 3 bases for V and 4 bases for J; bases not matched to a gene: 3. The CDR3 nucleotides read TGTGCCTTGTGGGAGTGGTATTATAAGAAACTCTTT. Protein: CALWEWYYKKLF.

The rearrangement links TRGV4 to TRGJ1 or TRGJ2. The CDR3 runs 12 residues. V shed 0 bases and J 11 bases; nucleotides not matched to a gene: 7. CDR1 and CDR2 (germline): EGSTGY, YDSYTSSV. CDR3 region: CATWDGPVEKLF. In DNA, the CDR3 is TGTGCCACCTGGGATGGGCCCGTGGAGAAACTCTTT.

As concerns this clone: Different DNA sequences within this sample yield the same CDR3. This chain uses TRGV5 with TRGJ1 or TRGJ2. CDR3 length: 13 residues. V lost 0 bases, J lost 7 bases, and 6 bases stayed unmatched. Germline values: CDR1 VINAFY, CDR2 YDVSNSKD. The CDR3 coding sequence is TGTGCCACCTGGGACAGGCTTCGATATAAGAAACTCTTT. Its translation is CATWDRLRYKKLF.

The genes are TRGV3 and TRGJ1 or TRGJ2. The CDR3 is 16 amino acids. In germline, CDR1 is VTNTFY, CDR2 YDVSTARD (reference sequence). V was pared by 0 bases and J by 7 bases, with 15 bases of the junction left unmatched. The CDR3 DNA is TGTGCCACCTGGGACAGGCCTGGCGGACTATGGTATAAGAAACTCTTT. This encodes CATWDRPGGLWYKKLF.

The genes are TRGV3 and TRGJ1 or TRGJ2. The germline V gene has CDR1 VTNTFY and CDR2 YDVSTARD (reference sequence). This CDR3 spans 14 amino acids. V shed 1 base and J 4 bases; nucleotides not matched to a gene: 7. CDR3 residues: CATWDSPGYYKKLF. The CDR3 nucleotides are TGTGCCACCTGGGACAGTCCAGGGTATTATAAGAAACTCTTT.

This clone showed up just a few times. V gene TRGV9 combines with J gene TRGJ1 or TRGJ2. Germline CDR1 is GITISATS and CDR2 is ISYDGTV (reference sequence). The CDR3 spans 12 residues. The trim removed 1 base at V and 11 bases at J, leaving 8 bases unmatched. CDR3 bases: TGTGCCTTGTGGGAGGTTAAGGGTGAGAAACTCTTT. It codes for CALWEVKGEKLF.

The chain is built from TRGV8 and TRGJ1 or TRGJ2. The CDR3 is 13 residues long. Trimming cost V 2 bases and J 4 bases; bases outside gene matches: 5. In germline, CDR1 is VENAVY, CDR2 YDSYNSRV. CDR3 loop: CATWDIGYYKKLF. CDR3 nucleotide sequence: TGTGCCACCTGGGATATTGGATATTATAAGAAACTCTTT.

Only a few counts were recorded for this clone. This chain uses TRGV4 with TRGJ1 or TRGJ2. CDR1 is EGSTGY and CDR2 is YDSYTSSV in the germline V gene. V lost 0 bases, J lost 0 bases, and 5 bases stayed unmatched. The CDR3 consists of 15 residues. The CDR3 reads CATWDGAGNYYKKLF. DNA of the CDR3: TGTGCCACCTGGGATGGGGCCGGGAATTATTATAAGAAACTCTTT.

Comments on this clone: The sample has other DNA sequences that encode this CDR3 too. The genes are TRGV9 and TRGJ1 or TRGJ2. The germline CDR1 and CDR2 sequences are GITISATS and ISYDGTV (reference sequence). With V trimmed by 0 bases and J by 7 bases, 6 bases remained unmatched. The CDR3 extends over 13 amino acids. CDR3: CALWEVQGYKKLF. CDR3 DNA: TGTGCCTTGTGGGAGGTGCAGGGCTATAAGAAACTCTTT.

This clone has more than one count but fewer than ten. V and J are TRGV3 and TRGJ1 or TRGJ2. V gave up 0 bases and J gave up 7 bases; unmatched junction bases: 9. CDR3 length equals 14 residues. CDR1 is VTNTFY and CDR2 is YDVSTARD in the germline V gene (reference sequence). The CDR3 loop is CATWDRRIWYKKLF. For the CDR3, the DNA is TGTGCCACCTGGGACAGGCGAATTTGGTATAAGAAACTCTTT.

The chain combines TRGV8 with TRGJP1. Germline assignment: CDR1 VENAVY and CDR2 YDSYNSRV. The CDR3 sequence is 14 residues long. V dropped 5 bases and J dropped 5; count of bases not matched to a gene: 8. For the CDR3, the DNA is TGTGCCACCTGGGGACGTTTTACTGGTTGGTTCAAGATATTT. Translated: CATWGRFTGWFKIF.

There are a few counts of this clone. Other DNA sequences in this specimen translate into the identical CDR3. The J gene is TRGJP2, the V gene TRGV4. Germline V CDR1 and CDR2: EGSTGY, YDSYTSSV. Trimming cost V 6 bases and J 3 bases; bases outside gene matches: 7. This CDR3 comprises 14 residues. In nucleotides, the CDR3 is TGTGCCACCTGGAATGCTCGTAGTGATTGGATCAAGACGTTT. Translation gives CATWNARSDWIKTF.

By sample fraction, this clone is medium-sized. The chain is built from TRGV9 and TRGJP2. The CDR3 has 13 residues. Germline CDR1 is GITISATS and CDR2 is ISYDGTV (reference sequence). V shed 0 bases and J 13 bases; nucleotides not matched to a gene: 8. CDR3 nucleotides: TGTGCCTTGTGGGAGGTGCAACGGGCGATCAAGACGTTT. Its translation: CALWEVQRAIKTF.